Included here is one TCR beta chain sequence, with context. The target antigen is unknown. Trimming removed 4 bases from V and 5 bases from J, with 5 bases in between. Germline loops: CDR1 SQVTM, CDR2 ANQGSEA. This CDR3 is 10 amino acids long. These data belong to a study of PD-1 blockade in classical Hodgkin lymphoma. General study results and limits: Reported findings placed baseline TCR diversity lower in newly diagnosed patients (compared with healthy donors). Nivolumab initiation under 1 year post-ASCT meant exclusion. Unlike CD8+ TCR diversity, which did not rise significantly by C4D1, CD4+ TCR diversity did.

Data came from immunoSEQ multiplex PCR; TCRdb stores just in-frame clones and leaves some out. The table includes almost 85,000 clones, roughly 89% detected once. Patients all relapsed after autologous stem cell transplantation, and there was variation in brentuximab vedotin exposure. Classifying best responses yielded complete response, partial response or progressive disease. The TCR comes from a human donor with classical Hodgkin lymphoma. Source: peripheral blood mononuclear cells (PBMCs), taken at baseline. The chain uses TRBV29-1 and TRBJ2-5; no firm D call. In nucleotides, the CDR3 is TGCAGCGTTGGCTCGGAGACCCAGTACTTC. It codes for CSVGSETQYF. The variable domain in full, with the rest retrieved from reference TRBV29-1 and TRBJ2-5, is SAVISQKPSRDICQRGTSLTIQCQVDSQVTMMFWYRQQPGQSLTLIATANQGSEATYESGFVIDKFPISRPNLTFSTLTVSNMSPEDSSIYLCSVGSETQYFGPGTRLLVL.